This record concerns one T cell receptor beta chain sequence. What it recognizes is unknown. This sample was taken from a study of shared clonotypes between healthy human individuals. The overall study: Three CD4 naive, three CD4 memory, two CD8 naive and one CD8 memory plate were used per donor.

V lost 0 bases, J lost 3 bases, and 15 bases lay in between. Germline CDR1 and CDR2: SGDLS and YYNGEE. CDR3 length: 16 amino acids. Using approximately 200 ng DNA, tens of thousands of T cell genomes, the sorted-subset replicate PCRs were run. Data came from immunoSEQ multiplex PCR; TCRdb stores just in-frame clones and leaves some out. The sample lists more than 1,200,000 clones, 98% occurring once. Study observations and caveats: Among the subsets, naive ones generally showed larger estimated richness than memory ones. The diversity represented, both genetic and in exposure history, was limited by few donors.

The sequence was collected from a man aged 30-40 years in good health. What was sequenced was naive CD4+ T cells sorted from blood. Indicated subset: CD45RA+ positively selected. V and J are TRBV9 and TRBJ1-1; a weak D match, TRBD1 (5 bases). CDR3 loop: CASSVDRDRRHTEAFF. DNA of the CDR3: TGTGCCAGCAGCGTAGACCGCGACAGACGACACACTGAAGCTTTCTTT. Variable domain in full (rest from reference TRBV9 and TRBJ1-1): DSGVTQTPKHLITATGQRVTLRCSPRSGDLSVYWYQQSLDQGLQFLIQYYNGEERAKGNILERFSAQQFPDLHSELNLSSLELGDSALYFCASSVDRDRRHTEAFFGQGTRLTVV.